The present TCR beta chain was sequenced within a study of blood T cell repertoires in COVID-19. Study as a whole: Specimens from acute and convalescent COVID-19 originated in the United States, Italy and Spain.

The V gene end was trimmed by 3 bases and the J gene end by 8 bases; junction bases not matched to a gene: 6. The CDR3 length is 13 residues. Per the germline V gene, CDR1 is LNHDA and CDR2 is SQIVND (reference sequence). The Seattle patients, enrolled during active infection, were followed longitudinally. Data came from immunoSEQ multiplex PCR; TCRdb stores just in-frame clones and leaves some out. The sample lists roughly 160,000 clones, more than 85% seen once, with around 0.63% in the top ten. The receptor was isolated from a man aged 60 to 69 with COVID-19, enrolled during active disease. The rearrangement joins TRBV19 to TRBJ1-2; 7 bases agree with TRBD1. The sample consisted of peripheral blood. CDR3: CASSIGQVSGYTF. Written as DNA, the CDR3 is TGTGCCAGTAGTATTGGACAGGTGTCAGGCTACACCTTC.